The next 32 T cell receptor beta chains were all read from a single sample in a study of identifying expanded T cells in peripheral blood. Clones were read by immunoSEQ multiplex PCR, and TCRdb kept only the in-frame ones, dropping some. This sample carries 100,000 or so clones, around 88% of them seen once, and the ten largest clones take about a sixth. The material sequenced was blood. The receptor source for this set is a person aged 18 to 75 in good health.

The chain is built from TRBV20-1 and TRBJ2-7, with D hard to call. The CDR3 sequence is 11 residues long. Germline V lookup: CDR1 DFQATT, CDR2 SNEGSKA (reference sequence). V was clipped by 6 bases and J by 7 bases, with 13 bases between them. The CDR3 DNA reads TGCAGTGCCCCCACCCCCCGGGAGCAGTACTTC. This codes for CSAPTPREQYF.

The chain is built from TRBV5-1 and TRBJ2-7; D is unclear. CDR1 and CDR2 (germline): SGHRS, YFSETQ. V gave up 5 bases and J gave up 4 bases, with 13 bases separating them. This CDR3 contains 13 residues. CDR3 amino acids: CASRPDPFYEQYF. The CDR3 bases are TGCGCCAGCAGACCGGACCCATTTTACGAGCAGTACTTC.

The rearrangement uses TRBV2 and TRBJ2-6, with D perhaps matching TRBD1 (6 bases). Germline values: CDR1 SNHLY, CDR2 FYNNEI. The CDR3 consists of 17 residues. Deletions cut 3 bases from V and 1 base from J, with 13 bases between. CDR3: CASSDLARGSGANVLTF. The CDR3 region has the DNA TGTGCCAGCAGTGACTTGGCCAGGGGTTCTGGGGCCAACGTCCTGACTTTC.

The chain combines TRBV11-2 with TRBJ2-1; TRBD2 agrees at 10 bases. Losses at the gene ends were 1 base for V and 9 bases for J; bases not matched to a gene: 6. CDR3 length equals 15 residues. In germline, CDR1 is SGHAT, CDR2 FQNNGV. The CDR3 coding sequence is TGTGCCAGCAGCTTAGTCAGCGGGGGGGCGGTTGAGCAGTTCTTC. This translates into CASSLVSGGAVEQFF.

The chain links TRBV19 to TRBJ1-2, with TRBD1 matching 8 bases. The V gene end was trimmed by 1 base and the J gene end by 8 bases; junction bases not matched to a gene: 3. CDR1 is LNHDA, CDR2 SQIVND, per germline (reference sequence). The CDR3 is 13 amino acids. The CDR3 nucleotides are TGTGCCAGTAGTATAGGACAGGGGAGAGGCTACACCTTC. The encoded protein is CASSIGQGRGYTF.

In its sample, this clone was seen a few times. V usage is TRBV6-1 and J usage is TRBJ2-1, with TRBD2 matching over 11 bases. The CDR3 length is 15 residues. Unmatched junction bases numbered 3, after V lost 4 bases and J lost 4 bases. The germline gives CDR1 MNHNS, CDR2 SASEGT. The CDR3 DNA follows: TGTGCCAGCAGTGCGACTAGCGGGGAATACAATGAGCAGTTCTTC. This sequence encodes CASSATSGEYNEQFF.

The chain uses TRBV9 and TRBJ2-3, with D possibly being TRBD1 or TRBD2 (5 bases each). Trimming took off 3 bases at V and 10 bases at J, with 9 bases between the two ends. CDR1 is SGDLS, CDR2 YYNGEE, per germline. The CDR3 sequence is 11 residues long. DNA for the CDR3: TGTGCCAGCAGCGAACCGGGACCGCAGTATTTT. Translating gives CASSEPGPQYF.

The V call is TRBV28, the J call TRBJ1-5; D is undetermined. The V gene's germline CDR1 is MDHEN and CDR2 SYDVKM. This CDR3 comprises 14 residues. Trimming took 6 bases from V and 5 from J, leaving 14 bases between them. CDR3 residues: CASSPHFAYQPQHF. The CDR3 coding sequence is TGTGCCAGCAGCCCCCATTTTGCATATCAGCCCCAGCATTTT.

The chain uses TRBV6-7 and TRBJ2-7, with D perhaps matching TRBD2 (5 bases). TRBV6-7 is marked as an open reading frame, function uncertain. The CDR3 is 17 residues long. Trimming stripped 0 bases from V and 2 bases from J, with 17 bases between. For the CDR3, the DNA is TGTGCCAGCAGTTACTCAGCCTCTATTAGCGAAGCCTACGAGCAGTACTTC. Its protein is CASSYSASISEAYEQYF.

This chain links TRBV9 with TRBJ2-7; D possibly corresponds to TRBD1 (8 bases). The CDR3 is 14 residues long. With 4 bases removed from V and 5 bases from J, the gap between germline ends came to 16 bases. The germline V gene has CDR1 SGDLS and CDR2 YYNGEE. The CDR3 nucleotides are TGTGCCAGCAGCCCTCAACAGGGGGGGGACGAGCAGTACTTC. Translated, it gives CASSPQQGGDEQYF.

CDR3 DNA sequence: TGTGCCAGCAGTTTCCTACCCGGGGGCACAGATACGCAGTATTTT. It translates to CASSFLPGGTDTQYF. The rearrangement joins TRBV28 to TRBJ2-3; possible D gene TRBD2, 5 bases. The CDR3 totals 15 residues. Trimming pared 3 bases from V and 1 base from J, leaving 11 bases between. The germline V gene encodes CDR1 MDHEN and CDR2 SYDVKM. The complete variable domain, with remaining parts taken from reference TRBV28 and TRBJ2-3, reads DVKVTQSSRYLVKRTGEKVFLECVQDMDHENMFWYRQDPGLGLRLIYFSYDVKMKEKGDIPEGYSVSREKKERFSLILESASTNQTSMYLCASSFLPGGTDTQYFGPGTRLTVL.

This rearrangement joins TRBV6-5 to TRBJ1-1; perhaps TRBD1 as D (5 bases). This CDR3 has 13 residues. Trimming took off 2 bases at V and 3 bases at J, with 7 bases between the two ends. CDR1 and CDR2 from the germline V gene are MNHEY and SVGAGI. The CDR3 DNA reads as TGTGCCAGCAGTTACGGGGCGGACACTGAAGCTTTCTTT. Translation gives CASSYGADTEAFF.

The V and J genes are TRBV2 and TRBJ2-5, with a tentative D call TRBD1 (6 bases). CDR1 and CDR2 from the germline V gene are SNHLY and FYNNEI. The CDR3 spans 13 residues. Trimming removed 9 bases at V and 3 bases at J, with 14 bases between. DNA for the CDR3: TGTGCCAGTTCACAGGGTAGGGAAGAGACCCAGTACTTC. This gives the protein CASSQGREETQYF.

The genes are TRBV4-1 and TRBJ1-2; D is uncertain. Trimming cost V 0 bases and J 4 bases, with 15 bases left between them. The CDR3 has 16 residues. Per the germline V gene, CDR1 is MGHRA and CDR2 is YSYEKL. The CDR3 DNA sequence: TGCGCCAGCAGCCAAGAAAGTATGCAGGCGGTCTATGGCTACACCTTC. Its translation is CASSQESMQAVYGYTF.

V gene TRBV6-1 combines with J gene TRBJ1-2, with TRBD1 as a possible D gene (5 bases). V was trimmed by 4 bases and J by 8 bases, leaving 11 bases between them. This CDR3 is 12 amino acids long. Germline loops: CDR1 MNHNS, CDR2 SASEGT. This chain's CDR3 is CASSGGGVGYTF. CDR3 nucleotides: TGTGCCAGCAGTGGTGGGGGAGTCGGCTACACCTTC.

Only a few counts were recorded for this clone. This chain uses TRBV7-9 with TRBJ1-2; D ambiguous. From germline, CDR1 is SEHNR and CDR2 FQNEAQ (reference sequence). The V and J ends lost 5 bases and 8 bases respectively, with 9 bases between them. This CDR3 is built from 11 residues. CDR3 sequence: CASSKGLGYTF. The DNA of the CDR3 is TGTGCCAGCAGCAAAGGACTGGGCTACACCTTC.

The CDR3 region has the DNA TGCAGCGTAGCATGGGGGGTACAGGGCTACACCTTC. Translating gives CSVAWGVQGYTF. The rearrangement uses TRBV29-1 and TRBJ1-2; TRBD1 is a possible D gene (5 bases). V lost 6 bases and J lost 8, with 16 bases in between. Germline V CDR1 and CDR2: SQVTM, ANQGSEA. CDR3 size: 12 residues.

The chain uses TRBV11-2 and TRBJ2-7, with 9 bases that match TRBD1. Per the germline V gene, CDR1 is SGHAT and CDR2 is FQNNGV. The V and J ends lost 3 bases and 0 bases, in that order; junction bases with no gene match: 3. This CDR3 comprises 15 residues. CDR3 in amino acids: CASSLGQGNSYEQYF. CDR3 in DNA: TGTGCCAGCAGCTTGGGACAGGGCAACTCCTACGAGCAGTACTTC.

The chain uses TRBV7-9 and TRBJ1-3, with D possibly matching TRBD1 (6 bases). Trimming pared 1 base from V and 8 bases from J, leaving 15 bases between. The CDR3 is made up of 15 amino acids. The germline V gene has CDR1 SEHNR and CDR2 FQNEAQ (reference sequence). CDR3 sequence (DNA): TGTGCCAGCAGCTTAGACGACAGGAGAACAGACACCATATATTTT. Translation: CASSLDDRRTDTIYF.

CDR3 sequence (DNA): TGCGCCAGCAGTGAGCCACCAGGGGGTGACACCGGGGAGCTGTTTTTT. Its protein is CASSEPPGGDTGELFF. The chain links TRBV10-1 to TRBJ2-2; 7 bases are shared with TRBD1. The CDR3 is 16 residues long. V trimming: 2 bases; J trimming: 3 bases; junction bases outside the gene matches: 6. CDR1 is WNHNN and CDR2 is SYGVQD in the germline V gene (reference sequence).

The CDR3 sequence is CASSRQGGYTF. The CDR3 DNA follows: TGTGCCAGCAGCCGTCAGGGCGGCTACACCTTC. The chain couples TRBV7-9 to TRBJ1-2; a possible D gene is TRBD1 (5 bases). Trimming removed 5 bases at V and 8 bases at J, with 9 bases between. Germline lookup yields CDR1 SEHNR and CDR2 FQNEAQ (reference sequence). The CDR3 length is 11 residues.

In nucleotides, the CDR3 is TGTGCCAGCAGCCAAGAGGAGGGGGCTTACAATGAGCAGTTCTTC. Translated: CASSQEEGAYNEQFF. This chain uses TRBV4-2 with TRBJ2-1; D might be TRBD1 (7 bases). Deletions cut 0 bases from V and 4 bases from J, with 10 bases between. CDR3 length: 15 amino acids. The germline V gene encodes CDR1 LGHNA and CDR2 YNFKEQ.

This clone was picked up a small number of times. CDR3 region: CASSYDGTAPEAFF. The DNA of the CDR3 is TGTGCCAGCAGCTATGACGGGACGGCCCCTGAAGCTTTCTTT. The chain uses TRBV7-2 and TRBJ1-1, with D maybe TRBD1 (5 bases). CDR1 and CDR2 from the germline V gene are SGHTA and FQGNSA. The CDR3 consists of 14 residues. V lost 4 bases and J 6 bases, leaving 15 bases between the germline ends.

The chain combines TRBV7-8 with TRBJ2-4; D is undetermined. The CDR3 has 17 residues. Trimming removed 0 bases from V and 0 bases from J, with 12 bases in between. Germline V lookup: CDR1 SGHVS, CDR2 FQNEAQ. The CDR3 nucleotides read TGTGCCAGCAGCTTAGCTGGGAACAGTTTAGCCAAAAACATTCAGTACTTC. Translated: CASSLAGNSLAKNIQYF.

With respect to this clone: At one of its ends the junction is not consistent with the germline gene, which may arise from a read error. V usage is TRBV7-2 and J usage is TRBJ1-1, with D tentatively TRBD1 (6 bases). The V gene's germline CDR1 is SGHTA and CDR2 FQGNSA. This CDR3 has 12 amino acids. CDR3 sequence: CASSRDTYPPLF. CDR3 DNA: TGTGCCAGCAGCCGGGACACCTATCCCCCTCTTTTT.

The rearrangement links TRBV28 to TRBJ1-2; 9 positions agree with TRBD1. V lost 6 bases and J lost 5; bases outside the gene matches: 1. Germline CDR1 and CDR2: MDHEN and SYDVKM. The length of the CDR3 is 12 residues. The DNA of the CDR3 is TGTGCCAGCAGAGGACAGGGGTATGGCTACACCTTC. It translates to CASRGQGYGYTF.

The chain has TRBV5-1 and TRBJ2-7; 7 nucleotides match TRBD1. CDR1 SGHRS and CDR2 YFSETQ come from the germline V gene. V lost 3 bases to trimming and J lost 2 bases; unmatched junction nucleotides: 2. The CDR3 runs 13 residues. Written as DNA, the CDR3 is TGCGCCAGCAGCTCGACAGGGCCCTACGAGCAGTACTTC. The encoded protein is CASSSTGPYEQYF.

In this sample, this clone turned up once. This chain links TRBV19 with TRBJ1-5, with a tentative D call TRBD1 (5 bases). Germline V gene data show CDR1 as LNHDA and CDR2 as SQIVND (reference sequence). This CDR3 has 15 amino acids. V was shortened by 9 bases and J by 1 base, with 16 bases between the two germline ends. This chain's CDR3 is CASKADSLSNQPQHF. DNA of the CDR3: TGTGCCAGCAAGGCTGACAGTTTAAGCAATCAGCCCCAGCATTTT.

The chain joins TRBV15 to TRBJ2-2; D might be TRBD1 or TRBD2, each matching 6 bases. The CDR3 is made up of 20 amino acids. V lost 5 bases, J lost 4 bases, and 29 bases lay in between. The germline CDR1 and CDR2 sequences are LNHNV and YYDKDF (reference sequence). The CDR3 spells CATSPWPPGQWGAGTGELFF. The CDR3 bases are TGTGCCACCAGCCCATGGCCGCCGGGCCAGTGGGGGGCGGGCACCGGGGAGCTGTTTTTT.

In this sample, this clone turned up once. The gene calls are TRBV29-1 and TRBJ2-3; possible D gene TRBD1, 5 bases. CDR3 length: 15 residues. From germline, CDR1 is SQVTM and CDR2 ANQGSEA. V was trimmed by 7 bases and J by 2 bases, leaving 19 bases between them. The CDR3 DNA reads TGCAGCGCAAGAACAGGTATATGGGACACAGATACGCAGTATTTT. It is translated as CSARTGIWDTDTQYF.

This chain links TRBV9 with TRBJ1-5, with TRBD1 as a possible D gene (5 bases). The germline V and J ends were trimmed by 7 bases and 4 bases, with 15 bases remaining between them. CDR1 is SGDLS, CDR2 YYNGEE, per germline. The CDR3 consists of 14 residues. CDR3 sequence (DNA): TGTGCCAGCTCCGAGGCAGGGACTAATCAGCCCCAGCATTTT. Its translation is CASSEAGTNQPQHF.

The chain couples TRBV28 to TRBJ2-1; the D is unclear. Trimming cost V 3 bases and J 4 bases, with 13 bases left between them. The germline V gene has CDR1 MDHEN and CDR2 SYDVKM. The CDR3 sequence is 15 residues long. The DNA of the CDR3 is TGTGCCAGCAGTTTCGCGCGCGGCCCGTACAATGAGCAGTTCTTC. Translation gives CASSFARGPYNEQFF.